The next 24 T cell receptor beta chains were all read from a single sample in a study of cytomegalovirus exposure and HLA in healthy donors. The PCR employed 60 Vbeta primers together with 13 Jbeta primers. The table came from immunoSEQ multiplex PCR; TCRdb's copy has only in-frame clones and leaves some out. The sample yields more than 80,000 clones, roughly four fifths seen once. Sequencing used PBMCs. The origin of the receptors is a female donor in good health and CMV-seropositive.

The chain has TRBV28 and TRBJ2-7; 7 nucleotides line up with TRBD1. CDR3 length: 17 residues. CDR1 MDHEN and CDR2 SYDVKM come from the germline V gene. With V trimmed by 5 bases and J by 2 bases, 15 bases remained unmatched. This chain's CDR3 is CASSPESWTGPPYEQYF. The CDR3, as DNA: TGTGCCAGCAGTCCCGAGTCGTGGACAGGCCCCCCCTACGAGCAGTACTTC.

This clone occurred a few times. The gene calls are TRBV5-4 and TRBJ2-1; 9 nucleotides match TRBD1. The germline gives CDR1 SGHNT, CDR2 YYREEE (reference sequence). This CDR3 has 15 residues. V was clipped by 3 bases and J by 1 base; unmatched bases: 2. CDR3 DNA sequence: TGTGCCAGCAGCTCCGGGACAGGGTCCTACAATGAGCAGTTCTTC. It translates to CASSSGTGSYNEQFF.

The CDR3 here is CASSPSGGSYNEQFF. The CDR3 nucleotides are TGTGCCAGCAGCCCTAGCGGGGGTTCCTACAATGAGCAGTTCTTC. The genes are TRBV11-2 and TRBJ2-1; TRBD2 matches 10 bases. Germline trimming cut 5 bases from V and 1 base from J; bases unmatched to any gene: 2. Germline CDR1 reads SGHAT; CDR2 reads FQNNGV. This CDR3 is built from 15 residues.

The rearrangement links TRBV19 to TRBJ1-4; no clear D. CDR1 and CDR2 from the germline V gene are LNHDA and SQIVND (reference sequence). Trimming took 5 bases from V and 7 from J, leaving 17 bases between them. This CDR3 region has 15 residues. The CDR3 reads CASSPTDDFGEKLFF. CDR3 sequence (DNA): TGTGCCAGTAGTCCCACAGATGATTTTGGTGAAAAACTGTTTTTT.

The CDR3 nucleotides are TGTGCCAGCAGTTATGTCAGGGGTCTGAATGAGCAGTTCTTC. Translating gives CASSYVRGLNEQFF. The J gene is TRBJ2-1, the V gene TRBV6-5, with D possibly TRBD1 on 6 matching bases. Germline values: CDR1 MNHEY, CDR2 SVGAGI. Deletions cut 3 bases from V and 7 bases from J, with 13 bases between. The CDR3 is 14 residues long.

This clone showed up just once. The rearrangement joins TRBV2 to TRBJ2-1, with 10 bases identical to TRBD2. The length of the CDR3 is 15 residues. V lost 4 bases to trimming and J lost 7 bases; unmatched junction nucleotides: 7. Per the germline V gene, CDR1 is SNHLY and CDR2 is FYNNEI. Here the CDR3 reads CASSGRPAGGNEQFF. The CDR3 DNA is TGTGCCAGCAGTGGCCGCCCAGCGGGGGGGAATGAGCAGTTCTTC.

J is TRBJ2-1 and V is TRBV9; 9 bases line up with TRBD2. Germline CDR1 and CDR2: SGDLS and YYNGEE. With 4 bases clipped from V and 5 bases from J, the junction kept 10 bases outside the gene matches. The CDR3 extends over 16 amino acids. CDR3 in amino acids: CASSPTYSGSNNEQFF. CDR3 nucleotide sequence: TGTGCCAGCAGCCCAACTTATAGCGGGAGCAACAATGAGCAGTTCTTC.

V and J are TRBV7-9 and TRBJ1-1, with 11 bases aligning to TRBD1. Germline V gene lookup returns CDR1 SEHNR and CDR2 FQNEAQ (reference sequence). The junction had 8 bases not matched to a gene; V was cut back by 5 bases and J by 3 bases. This CDR3 contains 16 residues. CDR3 sequence (DNA): TGTGCCAGCAGCGGGCGGACAGGGGGCAAATACACTGAAGCTTTCTTT. This sequence encodes CASSGRTGGKYTEAFF. The variable domain in full, with the rest retrieved from reference TRBV7-9 and TRBJ1-1, is DTGVSQNPRHKITKRGQNVTFRCDPISEHNRLYWYRQTLGQGPEFLTYFQNEAQLEKSRLLSDRFSAERPKGSFSTLEIQRTEQGDSAMYLCASSGRTGGKYTEAFFGQGTRLTVV.

This sequence joins TRBV5-1 and TRBJ1-4; 9 nucleotides agree with TRBD1. This CDR3 has 15 residues. CDR1 and CDR2 (germline): SGHRS, YFSETQ. The V and J ends lost 7 bases and 6 bases, in that order; junction bases with no gene match: 10. As DNA, the CDR3 is TGCGCCAGCCAACCTACAGGGGGCAACCATGAAAAACTGTTTTTT. Translating it yields CASQPTGGNHEKLFF.

This chain links TRBV12-5 with TRBJ2-5, with D possibly being TRBD1 (6 bases). The CDR3 has 17 amino acids. CDR1 LGHNT and CDR2 FRNRAP come from the germline V gene. V lost 3 bases to trimming and J lost 1 base, with 18 bases between them. CDR3 loop: CASGFRTDNWGQETQYF. DNA of the CDR3: TGTGCTAGTGGTTTCCGGACAGACAACTGGGGCCAAGAGACCCAGTACTTC.

The V and J genes are TRBV19 and TRBJ2-7, with D uncertain. Germline-derived CDR1 and CDR2 are LNHDA and SQIVND (reference sequence). The CDR3 consists of 14 residues. Trimming took 4 bases from V and 3 from J, leaving 13 bases between them. This CDR3 is CASSTSTRGYEQYF. For the CDR3, the DNA is TGTGCCAGTAGTACGTCAACCCGAGGCTACGAGCAGTACTTC.

Written as DNA, the CDR3 is TGTGCCAGCAGGACGACAGGTCGTGATAATTCACCCCTCCACTTT. Translation: CASRTTGRDNSPLHF. The rearrangement links TRBV6-6 to TRBJ1-6; weak D call: TRBD1 (6 bases). The germline V gene has CDR1 MNHNY and CDR2 SVGAGI (reference sequence). This CDR3 contains 15 residues. The V and J ends lost 6 bases and 5 bases respectively, with 14 bases between them.

The chain has TRBV5-4 and TRBJ2-1, with a weak D call TRBD2 (5 bases). The germline V gene has CDR1 SGHNT and CDR2 YYREEE (reference sequence). The V end was cut by 1 base, the J end by 9 bases, with 11 bases between. The CDR3 consists of 13 residues. The DNA of the CDR3 is TGTGCCAGCAGCTTGACTAGTACGGGTGAGCAGTTCTTC. It is translated as CASSLTSTGEQFF.

There are a few counts of this clone. This chain joins TRBV11-3 and TRBJ2-1; TRBD2 matches at 10 bases. The CDR3 runs 15 residues. Germline trimming cut 3 bases from V and 4 bases from J; bases unmatched to any gene: 3. CDR1 is SGHNT, CDR2 YENEEA, per germline. The CDR3 sequence is CASSLTSGSYNEQFF. The CDR3 coding sequence is TGTGCCAGCAGCTTGACTAGCGGGTCTTACAATGAGCAGTTCTTC. The whole variable domain, filled in from reference TRBV11-3 and TRBJ2-1, reads EAGVVQSPRYKIIEKKQPVAFWCNPISGHNTLYWYLQNLGQGPELLIRYENEEAVDDSQLPKDRFSAERLKGVDSTLKIQPAELGDSAVYLCASSLTSGSYNEQFFGPGTRLTVL.

This clone was picked up one time. This chain uses TRBV5-4 with TRBJ2-5, with 14 bases that match TRBD2. CDR3 length: 16 residues. CDR1 is SGHNT, CDR2 YYREEE, per germline (reference sequence). V was pared by 4 bases and J by 1 base, with 3 bases of the junction left unmatched. The CDR3 DNA follows: TGTGCCAGCAGCAGGGGGACTAGCGGGAGCCAAGAGACCCAGTACTTC. It specifies CASSRGTSGSQETQYF.

The V gene is TRBV28, the J gene TRBJ2-4; 9 nucleotides match TRBD1. The germline V gene has CDR1 MDHEN and CDR2 SYDVKM. Trimming took 6 bases from V and 4 from J; bases not matched to a gene: 4. The CDR3 has 14 residues. CDR3 nucleotide sequence: TGTGCCAGCAGCCGAGGACAGGGGAAAAACATTCAGTACTTC. Amino acids: CASSRGQGKNIQYF.

This clone has just one count. The chain has TRBV2 and TRBJ2-2; D is possibly TRBD1 (6 bases). CDR3 length equals 13 residues. The V end was cut by 3 bases, the J end by 7 bases, with 9 bases between. Per germline, CDR1 SNHLY and CDR2 FYNNEI. CDR3 sequence reads: CASSDRGGGELFF. The DNA of the CDR3 is TGTGCCAGCAGTGACAGGGGCGGCGGGGAGCTGTTTTTT.

CDR3 protein: CASSQERQNQPQHF. The CDR3 DNA reads TGCGCCAGCAGCCAAGAGAGACAGAATCAGCCCCAGCATTTT. The chain uses TRBV4-1 and TRBJ1-5; possible D gene TRBD1, 5 bases. CDR3 length: 14 residues. From germline, CDR1 is MGHRA and CDR2 YSYEKL. Deletions cut 0 bases from V and 4 bases from J, with 7 bases between.

V gene TRBV7-9 combines with J gene TRBJ1-5; D call uncertain. Germline CDR1 is SEHNR and CDR2 is FQNEAQ (reference sequence). This CDR3 is 13 amino acids long. The V and J ends lost 2 bases and 5 bases respectively, with 7 bases between them. Here the CDR3 reads CASSLTSYQPQHF. CDR3 DNA: TGTGCCAGCAGCTTAACATCCTATCAGCCCCAGCATTTT.

A few counts support this clone. This rearrangement joins TRBV5-1 to TRBJ1-3, with D tentatively TRBD1 (6 bases). The CDR3 loop spans 14 amino acids. The germline V and J ends were trimmed by 5 bases and 0 bases, with 9 bases remaining between them. Looked up from germline, CDR1 is SGHRS and CDR2 is YFSETQ. CDR3 coding DNA: TGCGCCAGCAGTTGGGACACCTCTGGAAACACCATATATTTT. Encoded protein: CASSWDTSGNTIYF.

The V and J genes are TRBV6-5 and TRBJ1-2; D is perhaps TRBD1 (5 bases). The CDR3 totals 15 residues. V was trimmed by 1 base and J by 5 bases, leaving 14 bases between them. Germline V CDR1 and CDR2: MNHEY, SVGAGI. CDR3 in amino acids: CASSYLDTAFYGYTF. For the CDR3, the DNA is TGTGCCAGCAGTTACTTGGACACGGCGTTTTATGGCTACACCTTC.

This rearrangement joins TRBV7-8 to TRBJ1-5; 8 nucleotides match TRBD1. V lost 3 bases, J lost 6 bases, and 10 bases stayed unmatched. CDR1 and CDR2 from the germline V gene are SGHVS and FQNEAQ. CDR3 length equals 16 residues. CDR3 DNA sequence: TGTGCCAGCAGCTTCAGGACAGGGCTAATCCCTCAGCCCCAGCATTTT. Encoded protein: CASSFRTGLIPQPQHF.

V gene TRBV9 combines with J gene TRBJ2-2; 11 bases align to TRBD1. The CDR3 sequence is 17 residues long. Per the germline V gene, CDR1 is SGDLS and CDR2 is YYNGEE. V dropped 3 bases and J dropped 0; count of bases not matched to a gene: 4. CDR3 residues: CASSDRDRGANTGELFF. The CDR3 DNA sequence: TGTGCCAGCAGCGACCGGGACAGGGGGGCGAACACCGGGGAGCTGTTTTTT.

V is TRBV4-2 and J is TRBJ2-5; no reliable D call. Germline CDR1 and CDR2: LGHNA and YNFKEQ. This CDR3 region has 15 residues. The V and J ends lost 1 base and 5 bases respectively, with 14 bases between them. Here the CDR3 DNA reads TGTGCCAGCAGCCAAGCGAGTCGAGCGTCCGAGACCCAGTACTTC. Its protein is CASSQASRASETQYF.